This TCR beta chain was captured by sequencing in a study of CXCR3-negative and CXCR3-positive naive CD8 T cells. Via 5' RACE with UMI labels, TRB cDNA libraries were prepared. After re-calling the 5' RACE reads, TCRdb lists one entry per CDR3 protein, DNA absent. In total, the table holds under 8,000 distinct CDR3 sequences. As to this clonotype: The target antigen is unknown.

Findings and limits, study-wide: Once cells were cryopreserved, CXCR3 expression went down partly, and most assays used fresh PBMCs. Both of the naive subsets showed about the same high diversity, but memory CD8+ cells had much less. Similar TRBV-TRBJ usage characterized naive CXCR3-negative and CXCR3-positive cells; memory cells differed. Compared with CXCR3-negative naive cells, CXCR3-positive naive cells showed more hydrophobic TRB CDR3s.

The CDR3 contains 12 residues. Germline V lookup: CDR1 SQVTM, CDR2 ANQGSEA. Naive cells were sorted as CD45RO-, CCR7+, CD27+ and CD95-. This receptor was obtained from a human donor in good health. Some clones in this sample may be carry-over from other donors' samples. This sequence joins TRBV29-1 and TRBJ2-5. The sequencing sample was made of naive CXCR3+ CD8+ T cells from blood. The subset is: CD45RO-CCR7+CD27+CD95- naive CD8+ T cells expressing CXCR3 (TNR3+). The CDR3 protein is CSAIPSGETQYF.